This entry concerns a single T cell receptor (beta chain). The V end lost 0 bases, the J end lost 0 bases, and 12 bases lay between the germline ends. The CDR3 length is 16 residues. Germline values: CDR1 SGDLS, CDR2 YYNGEE. Sequencing of TCR beta covered CD8+ and CD4+ T cells obtained from blood. In Susac syndrome patients, recently defined diagnostic criteria for definite or probable disease were met. FACS was used to enrich TEMRA cells, whereas the CD8+ and CD4+ T cells were obtained by negative isolation. The source of the sample is a study of CD8 T cells in Susac syndrome. RNA in amounts of about 0.5 to 1 ug was reverse transcribed with random hexamers. Amplification of TCR beta CDR3 was carried out by immunoSEQ multiplex PCR, which covered 54 Vbeta and 13 Jbeta segments. TCRdb analysed the immunoSEQ multiplex PCR reads with MiXCR anew, one entry per CDR3 protein. The sample holds about 140,000 distinct CDR3 sequences, 85% to 95% seen once.

The chain is built from TRBV9 and TRBJ1-1, with unresolved D. The sequence derives from a human donor with Susac syndrome. Material for sequencing was CD4+ T cells from PBMCs. The CDR3 sequence: CASSVEAGGLNTEAFF. CDR3 sequence (DNA): TGTGCCAGCAGCGTAGAAGCAGGCGGACTGAACACTGAAGCTTTCTTT.